Below, 16 T cell receptor beta chains from the same sample are listed, as sequenced in a study of blood T cells in healthy people across ages. Alongside a J-beta primer mix, a sample-barcoded 5' primer served in a second PCR lasting roughly 7 to 12 cycles. TCRdb re-called the 5' RACE reads with MiXCR, one entry per CDR3 protein. The sample holds some 1.4 million distinct CDR3 sequences, around two fifths seen once. The sequencing sample was made of blood. The receptor set was obtained from a woman younger than 30 in good health.

In its sample, this clonotype was seen a few times. The genes are TRBV4-1 and TRBJ2-7, with 16 positions matching TRBD2. The CDR3 extends over 17 amino acids. CDR1 MGHRA and CDR2 YSYEKL come from the germline V gene. Trimming at V came to 6 bases and at J to 5 bases, leaving 10 bases not matched to a gene. The CDR3 loop reads CASSRQGLAGGLDEQYF. The CDR3 DNA reads as TGCGCCAGCAGTCGACAGGGACTAGCGGGAGGGCTGGACGAGCAGTACTTC.

In this sample, this clonotype turned up a few times. The rearrangement links TRBV27 to TRBJ2-7; the D gene is possibly TRBD1 (6 bases). Looked up from germline, CDR1 is MNHEY and CDR2 is SMNVEV (reference sequence). With 5 bases removed from V and 3 bases from J, the gap between germline ends came to 17 bases. The CDR3 is made up of 15 amino acids. CDR3 loop: CASSPARDNSYEQYF. The CDR3, as DNA: TGTGCCAGCAGTCCCGCCCGGGACAACAGCTACGAGCAGTACTTC.

V gene TRBV9 combines with J gene TRBJ2-2, with D uncertain. CDR1 and CDR2 (germline): SGDLS, YYNGEE. There are 15 residues in the CDR3. Trimming took off 0 bases at V and 2 bases at J, with 8 bases between the two ends. The chain's CDR3 is CASSVDRVNTGELFF. In DNA form, the CDR3 reads TGTGCCAGCAGCGTAGACAGAGTCAACACCGGGGAGCTGTTTTTT.

The chain joins TRBV28 to TRBJ2-3; D remains unclear. This CDR3 region has 15 residues. Germline V CDR1 and CDR2: MDHEN, SYDVKM. V was clipped by 6 bases and J by 0 bases, with 13 bases between them. CDR3 sequence: CASRSPQVSTDTQYF. The CDR3 coding sequence is TGTGCCAGCAGATCGCCCCAGGTTAGCACAGATACGCAGTATTTT.

This chain joins TRBV5-5 and TRBJ2-5; unclear D gene. CDR3 length: 13 amino acids. V was trimmed by 4 bases and J by 9 bases, leaving 16 bases between them. Germline CDR1 SGHKS, CDR2 YYEKEE (reference sequence). CDR3 protein: CASSAERRAAQYF. CDR3 coding DNA: TGTGCCAGCAGCGCTGAGCGCCGGGCGGCCCAGTACTTC.

The chain recombines TRBV20-1 with TRBJ2-5; unclear D gene. Looked up from germline, CDR1 is DFQATT and CDR2 is SNEGSKA (reference sequence). V was shortened by 1 base and J by 5 bases, with 11 bases between the two germline ends. This CDR3 is 13 amino acids long. CDR3 DNA sequence: TGCAGTGCTAGAGTTGGTTTGTGGGAGACCCAGTACTTC. Translated, it gives CSARVGLWETQYF.

There are a few counts of this clonotype. The chain couples TRBV20-1 to TRBJ2-5; 14 nucleotides align to TRBD2. The closer fit of TRBJ2-7 to the DNA end suggests the J call may be wrong. Germline V gene data show CDR1 as DFQATT and CDR2 as SNEGSKA (reference sequence). The CDR3 spans 15 residues. The CDR3 sequence: CSALDSGLAGVEQYF. The CDR3 coding sequence is TGCAGTGCGCTTGACTCGGGACTAGCGGGGGTCGAGCAGTACTTC.

This rearrangement joins TRBV9 to TRBJ2-1; 12 bases are shared with TRBD2. V was pared by 3 bases and J by 6 bases, with 7 bases of the junction left unmatched. Per the germline V gene, CDR1 is SGDLS and CDR2 is YYNGEE. The CDR3 length is 16 residues. CDR3 DNA sequence: TGTGCCAGCAGCGGTCGACTAGCGGGAGTGGCCAATGAGCAGTTCTTC. It codes for CASSGRLAGVANEQFF.

The sample holds a few counts of this clonotype. The chain recombines TRBV20-1 with TRBJ1-2; D is unclear. V lost 6 bases and J lost 8, with 19 bases in between. The CDR3 is made up of 13 amino acids. CDR1 is DFQATT, CDR2 SNEGSKA, per germline (reference sequence). CDR3 region: CSALPVQMRGYTF. The CDR3 DNA reads as TGCAGTGCCCTACCCGTTCAAATGAGAGGCTACACCTTC.

This clonotype was recorded a few times. The rearrangement joins TRBV4-1 to TRBJ2-5; weak D call: TRBD2 (5 bases). The V end lost 4 bases, the J end lost 4 bases, and 16 bases lay between the germline ends. The CDR3 consists of 15 residues. Germline CDR1 and CDR2: MGHRA and YSYEKL. The CDR3 sequence is CASSLYQARGETQYF. The CDR3 nucleotides read TGCGCCAGCAGCCTCTACCAGGCCCGGGGAGAGACCCAGTACTTC.

This clonotype has more than one count but fewer than ten. J is TRBJ1-2 and V is TRBV5-5; possible D gene TRBD1, 6 bases. Trimming took off 9 bases at V and 4 bases at J, with 10 bases between the two ends. The CDR3 contains 11 residues. The germline CDR1 and CDR2 sequences are SGHKS and YYEKEE (reference sequence). DNA of the CDR3: TGTGCCACCTGGACAGTCTATGGCTACACCTTC. Its translation: CATWTVYGYTF.

The CDR3 region has the DNA TGTGCCACCAGCAGAGAAGGGGAGACAGGGTTTTCCTACGGGCAGTACTTC. It translates to CATSREGETGFSYGQYF. The V and J genes are TRBV15 and TRBJ2-5, with 7 nucleotides matching TRBD1. After removal of 0 bases from V and 11 bases from J, the junction contained 18 bases not matched to a gene. The CDR3 runs 17 residues. Per germline, CDR1 LNHNV and CDR2 YYDKDF (reference sequence).

CDR3 DNA sequence: TGTGCCAGCAGACTAGGACTAGCGGCAGAGCAGTACTTC. The encoded protein is CASRLGLAAEQYF. The chain uses TRBV7-2 and TRBJ2-5; 10 bases fit TRBD2. V lost 6 bases, J lost 11 bases, and 9 bases stayed unmatched. The CDR3 is 13 residues long. Germline V CDR1 and CDR2: SGHTA, FQGNSA.

This clonotype came up a few times. This chain connects TRBV3-1 to TRBJ2-1; D is unclear. This CDR3 region has 16 residues. The V and J ends lost 4 bases and 9 bases respectively, with 22 bases between them. CDR1 is LGHDT, CDR2 YNNKEL, per germline (reference sequence). The CDR3 coding sequence is TGTGCCAGCAGCCCCGATGGTCTTTCTGGGCCAGCTGAGCAGTTCTTC. Protein: CASSPDGLSGPAEQFF.

The rearrangement links TRBV6-2 or TRBV6-3 to TRBJ2-4; TRBD1 aligns across 7 bases. J gave up 0 bases and V 6 bases, and 5 bases lay outside the gene matches. Germline V gives CDR1 MNHEY, CDR2 SVGEGT. The CDR3 is made up of 15 amino acids. CDR3 DNA: TGTGCCAGCAGCGAGGACAGGCTAGCCAAAAACATTCAGTACTTC. Translation gives CASSEDRLAKNIQYF.

The rearrangement joins TRBV27 to TRBJ2-1, with 12 bases fitting TRBD2. CDR1 and CDR2 (germline): MNHEY, SMNVEV (reference sequence). V gave up 6 bases and J gave up 7 bases; unmatched junction bases: 13. There are 17 residues in the CDR3. The CDR3 loop is CASSYPPGLAGHNEQFF. CDR3 DNA: TGTGCCAGCAGCTATCCCCCGGGACTAGCGGGCCATAATGAGCAGTTCTTC.